Listed below are T cell receptor beta chains from one sample, sequenced in a study of graft-versus-host responses after intestinal transplantation. No antigen is known for these receptors. This table comes from immunoSEQ multiplex PCR, and its TCRdb copy is limited to in-frame clones, with some not included. The table includes some 93,000 clones, 91% detected once. The input for sequencing was unstimulated CD8+ T cells sorted from spleen or lymph node cells, taken before intestinal transplant. These receptors were collected from a human donor who received an intestinal transplant. Each CDR3 is given with its conserved first and last residue. The D gene is left open where the match is weak. Size tells how often a clone was seen (once, few, many) or the class of an expanded clone, and some rows leave it out.

J | size | V | D | CDR3 | DNA
TRBJ2-6 | . | TRBV7-6 | TRBD1 | CASSTPTGALSANVLTF | TGTGCCAGCAGCACCCCAACAGGGGCCTTATCGGCCAACGTCCTGACTTTC
TRBJ2-3 | . | TRBV2 | TRBD1 | CASSEWQGGTDTQYF | TGTGCCAGCAGTGAATGGCAGGGGGGCACAGATACGCAGTATTTT
TRBJ2-7 | . | TRBV7-2 | . | CASSSNHLGTVVSYEQYF | TGTGCCAGCAGCTCCAACCACCTTGGGACTGTTGTATCCTACGAGCAGTACTTC
TRBJ2-7 | once | TRBV5-1 | . | CASSLGAYEQYF | TGCGCCAGCAGCTTGGGAGCCTACGAGCAGTACTTC
TRBJ2-7 | . | TRBV6-1 | . | CASSDGGTYEQYF | TGTGCCAGCAGTGATGGGGGGACCTACGAGCAGTACTTC
TRBJ2-3 | . | TRBV7-9 | TRBD2 | CASTATGTSITDTQYF | TGTGCCAGCACCGCCACCGGGACTAGCATCACAGATACGCAGTATTTT
TRBJ2-7 | . | TRBV6-1 | . | CASSEMATYEQYF | TGTGCCAGCAGTGAAATGGCCACCTACGAGCAGTACTTC
TRBJ2-5 | . | TRBV2 | . | CASRRGTASTETQYF | TGTGCCAGCAGGCGGGGAACGGCCAGTACGGAGACCCAGTACTTC
TRBJ2-2 | . | TRBV7-2 | . | CAIQGEGTGELFF | TGTGCCATACAGGGGGAGGGTACCGGGGAGCTGTTTTTT
TRBJ2-1 | . | TRBV5-4 | . | CASSPQVVVNEQFF | TGTGCCAGCAGCCCACAGGTAGTGGTCAATGAGCAGTTCTTC
TRBJ1-2 | . | TRBV4-3 | . | CASSQDLEGPYGYTF | TGCGCCAGCAGCCAAGATTTGGAGGGACCATATGGCTACACCTTC
TRBJ2-7 | . | TRBV7-9 | . | CASSFNYEQYF | TGTGCCAGCAGCTTTAACTACGAGCAGTACTTC
TRBJ2-7 | once | TRBV27 | TRBD1 | CASSAWTGSAYEQYF | TGTGCCAGCAGTGCATGGACAGGGTCCGCCTACGAGCAGTACTTC
TRBJ2-5 | . | TRBV5-6 | TRBD1 | CASSAGGGETQYF | TGTGCCAGCAGCGCAGGGGGCGGGGAGACCCAGTACTTC
TRBJ2-3 | . | TRBV10-3 | . | CAIANRQSTDTQYF | TGTGCCATCGCAAACAGACAGAGCACAGATACGCAGTATTTT
TRBJ2-5 | . | TRBV28 | . | CASSLVRLGIETQYF | TGTGCCAGCAGTTTAGTGCGCCTAGGCATAGAGACCCAGTACTTC
TRBJ1-2 | . | TRBV6-5 | . | CASSYSPQEADGYTF | TGTGCCAGCAGTTACTCCCCCCAAGAGGCTGATGGCTACACCTTC